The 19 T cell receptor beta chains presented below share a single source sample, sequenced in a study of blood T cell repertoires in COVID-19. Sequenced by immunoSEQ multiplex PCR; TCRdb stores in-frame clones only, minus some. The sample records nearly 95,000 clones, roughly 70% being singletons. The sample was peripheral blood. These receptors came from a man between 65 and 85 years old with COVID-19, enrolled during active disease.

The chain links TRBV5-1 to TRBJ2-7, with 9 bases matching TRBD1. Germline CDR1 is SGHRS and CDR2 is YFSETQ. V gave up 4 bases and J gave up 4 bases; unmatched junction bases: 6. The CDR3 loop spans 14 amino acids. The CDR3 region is CASSTWTGEYEQYF. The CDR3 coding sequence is TGCGCCAGCAGCACCTGGACAGGGGAATACGAGCAGTACTTC.

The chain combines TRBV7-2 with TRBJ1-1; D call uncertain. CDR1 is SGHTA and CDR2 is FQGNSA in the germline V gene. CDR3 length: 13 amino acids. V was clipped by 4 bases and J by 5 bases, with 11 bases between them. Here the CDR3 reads CASSSHPRTEAFF. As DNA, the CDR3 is TGTGCCAGCAGCTCCCATCCGCGTACTGAAGCTTTCTTT.

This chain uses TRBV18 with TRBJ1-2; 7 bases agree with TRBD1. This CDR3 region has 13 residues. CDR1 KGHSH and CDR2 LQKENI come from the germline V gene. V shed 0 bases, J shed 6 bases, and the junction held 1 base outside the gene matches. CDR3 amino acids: CASSPPGQHGYTF. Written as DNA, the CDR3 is TGTGCCAGCTCACCACCGGGACAGCATGGCTACACCTTC.

The CDR3 coding sequence is TGTGCCATGCAAGCGGGGTTCACTATAGGCTACACCTTC. Protein product: CAMQAGFTIGYTF. The chain links TRBV5-4 to TRBJ1-2, with D uncertain. Trimming shortened V by 9 bases and J by 8 bases, and 20 bases separated the two germline ends. Germline V gives CDR1 SGHNT, CDR2 YYREEE (reference sequence). The CDR3 consists of 13 residues.

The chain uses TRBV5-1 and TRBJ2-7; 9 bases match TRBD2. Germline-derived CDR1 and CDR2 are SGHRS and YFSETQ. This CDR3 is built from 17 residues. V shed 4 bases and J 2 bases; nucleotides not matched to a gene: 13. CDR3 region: CASSLSAGGNPTYEQYF. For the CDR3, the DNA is TGCGCCAGCAGCCTTAGTGCGGGAGGGAATCCTACCTACGAGCAGTACTTC.

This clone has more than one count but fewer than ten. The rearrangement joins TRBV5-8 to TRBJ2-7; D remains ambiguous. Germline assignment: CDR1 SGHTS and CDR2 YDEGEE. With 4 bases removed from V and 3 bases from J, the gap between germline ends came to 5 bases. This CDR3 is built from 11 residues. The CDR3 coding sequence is TGTGCCAGCAGCCCCCACTACGAGCAGTACTTC. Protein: CASSPHYEQYF.

The CDR3 here is CASSLPPASGRTDTQYF. The CDR3 DNA sequence: TGCGCCAGCAGCTTGCCCCCAGCTAGCGGACGCACAGATACGCAGTATTTT. The chain joins TRBV5-1 to TRBJ2-3, with TRBD2 matching 7 bases. The germline gives CDR1 SGHRS, CDR2 YFSETQ. The junction had 9 bases not matched to a gene; V was cut back by 1 base and J by 1 base. The CDR3 totals 17 residues.

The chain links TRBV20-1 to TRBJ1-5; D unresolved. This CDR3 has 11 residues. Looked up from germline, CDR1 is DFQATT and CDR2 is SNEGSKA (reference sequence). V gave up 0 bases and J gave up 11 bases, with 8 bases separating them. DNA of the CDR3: TGCAGTGCTAGAGATGGGAGGGCCCAGCATTTT. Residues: CSARDGRAQHF.

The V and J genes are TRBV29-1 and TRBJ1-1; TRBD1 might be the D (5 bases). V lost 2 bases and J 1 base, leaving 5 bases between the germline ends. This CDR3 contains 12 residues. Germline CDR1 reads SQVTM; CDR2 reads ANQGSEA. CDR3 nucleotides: TGCAGCGTTGAAAGGGGGAACACTGAAGCTTTCTTT. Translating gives CSVERGNTEAFF.

The CDR3 DNA reads TGTGCCAGCAGCATCGAGATAGGACTACCCCCAGAGACCCAGTACTTC. It encodes CASSIEIGLPPETQYF. The V call is TRBV7-3, the J call TRBJ2-5; tentative D call: TRBD2 (6 bases). V lost 5 bases and J 4 bases, leaving 20 bases between the germline ends. Germline V lookup: CDR1 SGHTA, CDR2 FQGTGA. The CDR3 consists of 16 residues.

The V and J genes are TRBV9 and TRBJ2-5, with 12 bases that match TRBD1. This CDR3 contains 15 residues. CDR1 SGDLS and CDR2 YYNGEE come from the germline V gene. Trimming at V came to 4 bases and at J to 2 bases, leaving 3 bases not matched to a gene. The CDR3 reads CASSRDRGPQETQYF. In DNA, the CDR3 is TGTGCCAGCAGCCGGGACAGGGGGCCTCAAGAGACCCAGTACTTC.

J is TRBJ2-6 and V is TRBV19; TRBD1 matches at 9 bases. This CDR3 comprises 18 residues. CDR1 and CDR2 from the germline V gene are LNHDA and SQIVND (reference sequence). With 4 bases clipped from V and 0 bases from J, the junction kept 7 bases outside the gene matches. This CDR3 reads CASSSGTGRPSGANVLTF. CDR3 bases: TGTGCCAGTAGTAGCGGGACAGGGAGACCCTCTGGGGCCAACGTCCTGACTTTC.

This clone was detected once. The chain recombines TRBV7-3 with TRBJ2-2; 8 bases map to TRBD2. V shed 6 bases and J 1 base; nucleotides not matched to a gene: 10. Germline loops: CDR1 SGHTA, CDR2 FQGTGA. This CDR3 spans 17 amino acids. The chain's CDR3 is CASRRRAAGGNTGELFF. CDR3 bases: TGTGCCAGCAGGCGTAGAGCGGCGGGAGGGAACACCGGGGAGCTGTTTTTT.

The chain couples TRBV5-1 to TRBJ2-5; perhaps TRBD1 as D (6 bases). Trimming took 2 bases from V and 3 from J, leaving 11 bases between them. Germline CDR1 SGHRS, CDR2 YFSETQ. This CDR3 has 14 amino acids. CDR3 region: CASSFQQGKETQYF. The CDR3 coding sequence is TGCGCCAGCAGCTTCCAACAGGGTAAAGAGACCCAGTACTTC.

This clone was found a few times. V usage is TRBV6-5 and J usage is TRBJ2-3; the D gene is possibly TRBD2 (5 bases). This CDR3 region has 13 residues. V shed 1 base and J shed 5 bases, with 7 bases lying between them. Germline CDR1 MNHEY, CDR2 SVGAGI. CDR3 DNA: TGTGCCAGCAGTTACTACGCGGGAGATACGCAGTATTTT. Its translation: CASSYYAGDTQYF.

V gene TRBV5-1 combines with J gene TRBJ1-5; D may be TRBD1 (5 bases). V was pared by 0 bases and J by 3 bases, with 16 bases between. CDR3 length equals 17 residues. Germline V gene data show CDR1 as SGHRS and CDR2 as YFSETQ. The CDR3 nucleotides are TGCGCCAGCAGCTTGGATGGGGCGGGGGGACTCAATCAGCCCCAGCATTTT. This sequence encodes CASSLDGAGGLNQPQHF.

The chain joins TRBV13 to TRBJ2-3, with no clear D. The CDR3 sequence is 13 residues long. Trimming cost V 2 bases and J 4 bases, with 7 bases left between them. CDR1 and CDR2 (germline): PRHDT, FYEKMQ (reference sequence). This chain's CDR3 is CASSLPLADTQYF. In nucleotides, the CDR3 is TGTGCCAGCAGCTTACCCCTCGCAGATACGCAGTATTTT.

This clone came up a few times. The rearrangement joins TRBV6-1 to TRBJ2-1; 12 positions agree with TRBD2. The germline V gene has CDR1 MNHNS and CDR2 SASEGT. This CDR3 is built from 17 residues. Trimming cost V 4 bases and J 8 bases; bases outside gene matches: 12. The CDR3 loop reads CASSAPAGLAGKDEQFF. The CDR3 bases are TGTGCCAGCAGTGCACCTGCTGGACTAGCGGGAAAGGATGAGCAGTTCTTC.

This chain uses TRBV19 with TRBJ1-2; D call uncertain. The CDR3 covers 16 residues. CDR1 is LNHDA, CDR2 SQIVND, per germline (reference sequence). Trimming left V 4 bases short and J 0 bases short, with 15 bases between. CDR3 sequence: CASSTVSGGSNYGYTF. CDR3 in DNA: TGTGCCAGTAGTACAGTCTCCGGCGGATCTAACTATGGCTACACCTTC.